This is a list of T cell receptor beta chains from one sample in a study of Ad26.COV2.S vaccination and SARS-CoV-2 variants. Profiling relied on immunoSEQ multiplex PCR, and the TCRdb table lists in-frame clones only, not all of them. The table lists more than 300,000 clones, 86% of them singletons, with about 11% in the top ten. Specimen: peripheral blood, collected in a trial of Ad26.COV2.S vaccine versus placebo. The receptor set was obtained from a person between 18 and 60 years old who received the Ad26.COV2.S COVID-19 vaccine or a placebo. Both conserved end residues are part of each CDR3. Each record gives: V gene, J gene, CDR3 protein.

TRBV30	TRBJ1-5	CAWSVVGARNQPQHF
TRBV19	TRBJ2-3	CASSAFFGSTPVSAGGDTQYF
TRBV9	TRBJ2-1	CASSVSGGDYFNEQFF
TRBV6-5	TRBJ2-1	CASSSRDISYNEQFF
TRBV14	TRBJ2-7	CASSSLGLADYEQYF
TRBV7-2	TRBJ1-2	CASSSGQGGYGYTF
TRBV11-2	TRBJ2-3	CASSSGQGRTDTQYF
TRBV12-3/TRBV12-4	TRBJ2-3	CASSLLTDTQYF
TRBV5-4	TRBJ2-7	CASSLRQGPYEQYF
TRBV19	TRBJ1-2	CASRGVGGGAYGYTF
TRBV7-8	TRBJ2-7	CASSPQRTFSSYEQYF
TRBV6-2/TRBV6-3	TRBJ2-1	CASSYLGLIRDSEQFF
TRBV5-5	TRBJ1-1	CASSLSWRTEAFF
TRBV7-2	TRBJ1-4	CASSSGRTNEKLFF
TRBV19	TRBJ2-1	CASSATSGRSYNEQFF
TRBV4-2	TRBJ2-7	CASSQDLGLAIPYEQYF
TRBV5-1	TRBJ2-3	CASSLVTGGTDTQYF
TRBV3-1/TRBV3-2	TRBJ2-5	CASSPGSAGTQYF
TRBV18	TRBJ2-7	CASSPPATGRYEQYF
TRBV3-1/TRBV3-2	TRBJ2-7	CASSWGQGEGYEQYF